This T cell receptor beta chain stems from a study of T cell changes during pregnancy in multiple sclerosis. Sequenced by immunoSEQ multiplex PCR; TCRdb stores in-frame clones only, minus some. The sample lists some 71,000 clones, approximately 91% occurring once. The CDR3 is 14 amino acids. Trimming took off 4 bases at V and 4 bases at J, with 16 bases between the two ends. CDR1 SQVTM and CDR2 ANQGSEA come from the germline V gene. This chain links TRBV29-1 with TRBJ1-2; D gene uncertain. This sequence originates from a female donor with multiple sclerosis, enrolled in a pregnancy study. The sample in question was peripheral blood, obtained in the third trimester of pregnancy. The chain's CDR3 is CSVVREGRRYGYTF. DNA for the CDR3: TGCAGCGTTGTTAGAGAGGGCCGCCGCTATGGCTACACCTTC.